The T cell receptor (beta chain) under discussion was sequenced for a study of molecular identifiers for immune sequencing clone quantification. Overall study findings and caveats: Spike-in Jurkat TCR RNA from a single cell reportedly registered among 950,000 or so naive cells. Clones with over 20 RNA copies captured over 99% of effector molecules but under 1% of naive ones.

CDR1 PRHDT and CDR2 FYEKMQ come from the germline V gene (reference sequence). The CDR3 has 17 amino acids. V shed 5 bases and J 0 bases; nucleotides not matched to a gene: 8. One entry per CDR3 protein, called by TCRdb with MiXCR from the PCR reads. In the table there are about half a million distinct CDR3 sequences, roughly 23% of which are singletons. A note on this clonotype: What it binds is not known.

This chain connects TRBV13 to TRBJ2-3; 10 nucleotides match TRBD2. This sequence originates from a human donor in good health. Some libraries in this study had Jurkat cell RNA spiked in. Material for sequencing was naive CD8+ T cells from blood, with Jurkat cell RNA spiked in. Subset given: FACS-sorted CD8+CD4-CCR7+CD45RA+ naive T cells. The CDR3 region has the DNA TGTGCCAGCAGCACAACCGGACTAGCGGCTAGCACAGATACGCAGTATTTT. Translation gives CASSTTGLAASTDTQYF.